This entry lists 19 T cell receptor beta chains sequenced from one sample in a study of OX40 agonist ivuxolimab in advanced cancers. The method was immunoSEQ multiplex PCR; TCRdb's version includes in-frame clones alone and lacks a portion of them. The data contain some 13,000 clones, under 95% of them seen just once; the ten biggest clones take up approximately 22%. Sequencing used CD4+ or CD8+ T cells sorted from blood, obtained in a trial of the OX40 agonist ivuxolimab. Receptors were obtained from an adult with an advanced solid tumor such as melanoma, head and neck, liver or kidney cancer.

CDR3 residues: CASSVTGSYEQYF. CDR3 in DNA: TGTGCCAGCAGCGTCACAGGGAGCTACGAGCAGTACTTC. This sequence joins TRBV9 and TRBJ2-7; maybe TRBD1 (6 bases). The CDR3 length is 13 residues. The V and J ends lost 2 bases and 3 bases respectively, with 9 bases between them. Per the germline V gene, CDR1 is SGDLS and CDR2 is YYNGEE.

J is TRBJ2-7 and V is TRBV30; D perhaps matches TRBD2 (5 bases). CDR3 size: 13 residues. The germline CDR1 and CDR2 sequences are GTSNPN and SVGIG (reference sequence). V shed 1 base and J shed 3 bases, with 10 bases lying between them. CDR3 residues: CAWSDIGGYEQYF. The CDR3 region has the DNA TGTGCCTGGAGTGACATAGGAGGCTACGAGCAGTACTTC.

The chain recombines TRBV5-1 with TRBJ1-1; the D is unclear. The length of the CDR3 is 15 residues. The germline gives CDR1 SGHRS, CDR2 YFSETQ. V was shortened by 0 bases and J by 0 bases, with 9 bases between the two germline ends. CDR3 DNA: TGCGCCAGCAGCTTGGCCGTCACCCTGAACACTGAAGCTTTCTTT. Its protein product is CASSLAVTLNTEAFF.

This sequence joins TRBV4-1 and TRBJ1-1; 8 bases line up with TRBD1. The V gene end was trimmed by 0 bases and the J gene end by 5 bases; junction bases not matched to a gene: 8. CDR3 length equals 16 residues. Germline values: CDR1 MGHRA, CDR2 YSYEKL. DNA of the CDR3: TGCGCCAGCAGCCAAGAACGGTTCACAGGGGGAACTGAAGCTTTCTTT. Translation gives CASSQERFTGGTEAFF.

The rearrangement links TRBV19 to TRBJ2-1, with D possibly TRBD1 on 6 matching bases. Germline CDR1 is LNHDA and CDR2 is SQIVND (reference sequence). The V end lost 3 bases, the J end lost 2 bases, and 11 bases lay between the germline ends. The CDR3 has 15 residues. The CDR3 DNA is TGTGCCAGTAGTATTGACAGGCACACCTACAATGAGCAGTTCTTC. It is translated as CASSIDRHTYNEQFF.

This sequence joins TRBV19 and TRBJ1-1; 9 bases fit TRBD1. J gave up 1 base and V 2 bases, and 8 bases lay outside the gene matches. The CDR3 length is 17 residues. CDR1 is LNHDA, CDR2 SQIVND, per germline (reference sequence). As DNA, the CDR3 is TGTGCCAGTAGTATACCGAGTTTGGGACAGGGGAACACTGAAGCTTTCTTT. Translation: CASSIPSLGQGNTEAFF. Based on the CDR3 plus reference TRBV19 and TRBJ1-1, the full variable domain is DGGITQSPKYLFRKEGQNVTLSCEQNLNHDAMYWYRQDPGQGLRLIYYSQIVNDFQKGDIAEGYSVSREKKESFPLTVTSAQKNPTAFYLCASSIPSLGQGNTEAFFGQGTRLTVV.

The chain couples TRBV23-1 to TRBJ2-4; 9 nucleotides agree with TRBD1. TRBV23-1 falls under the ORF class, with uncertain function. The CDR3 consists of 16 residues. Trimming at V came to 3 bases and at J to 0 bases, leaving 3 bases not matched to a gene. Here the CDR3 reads CASSHRTGEAKNIQYF. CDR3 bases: TGCGCCAGCAGTCATAGGACAGGGGAAGCCAAAAACATTCAGTACTTC.

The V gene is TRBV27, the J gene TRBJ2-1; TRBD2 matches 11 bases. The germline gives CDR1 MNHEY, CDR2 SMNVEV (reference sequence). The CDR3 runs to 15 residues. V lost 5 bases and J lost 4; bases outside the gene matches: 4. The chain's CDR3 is CASSPLAGGYNEQFF. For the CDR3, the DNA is TGTGCCAGCAGTCCCCTAGCGGGGGGATACAATGAGCAGTTCTTC.

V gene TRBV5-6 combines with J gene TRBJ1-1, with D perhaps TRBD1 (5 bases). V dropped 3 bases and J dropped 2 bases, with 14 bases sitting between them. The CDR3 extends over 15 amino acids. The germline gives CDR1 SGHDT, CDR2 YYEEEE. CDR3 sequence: CASSWGPGTNTEAFF. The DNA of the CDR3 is TGTGCCAGCAGCTGGGGCCCCGGGACCAACACTGAAGCTTTCTTT.

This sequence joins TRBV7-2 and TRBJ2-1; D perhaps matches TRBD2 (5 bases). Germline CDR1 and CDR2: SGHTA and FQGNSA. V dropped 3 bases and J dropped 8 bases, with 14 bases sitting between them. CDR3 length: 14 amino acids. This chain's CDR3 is CASSLLSGGDEQFF. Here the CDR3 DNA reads TGTGCCAGCAGCTTGTTAAGCGGTGGGGATGAGCAGTTCTTC.

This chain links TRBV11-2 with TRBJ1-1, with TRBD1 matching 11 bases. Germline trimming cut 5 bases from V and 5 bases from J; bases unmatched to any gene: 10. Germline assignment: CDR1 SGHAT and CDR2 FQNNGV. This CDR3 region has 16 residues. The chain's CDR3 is CASSNLMGQGGTEAFF. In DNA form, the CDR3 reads TGTGCCAGCAGCAATTTGATGGGACAGGGGGGGACTGAAGCTTTCTTT.

CDR3 sequence reads: CASSQGDEKLFF. The CDR3 region has the DNA TGTGCCAGCAGCCAAGGGGACGAAAAACTGTTTTTT. The chain combines TRBV6-6 with TRBJ1-4, with D tentatively TRBD1 (5 bases). Germline V lookup: CDR1 MNHNY, CDR2 SVGAGI (reference sequence). The CDR3 length is 12 residues. V lost 6 bases to trimming and J lost 8 bases, with 10 bases between them.

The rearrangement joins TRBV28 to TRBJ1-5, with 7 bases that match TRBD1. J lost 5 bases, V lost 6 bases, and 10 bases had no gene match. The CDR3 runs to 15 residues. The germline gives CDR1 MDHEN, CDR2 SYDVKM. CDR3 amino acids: CASSLQGPRYQPQHF. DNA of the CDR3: TGTGCCAGCAGCTTACAGGGGCCACGATATCAGCCCCAGCATTTT.

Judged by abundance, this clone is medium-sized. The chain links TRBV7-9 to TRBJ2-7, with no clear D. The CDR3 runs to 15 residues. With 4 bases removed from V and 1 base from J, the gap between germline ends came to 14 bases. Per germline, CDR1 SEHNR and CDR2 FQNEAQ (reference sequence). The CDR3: CASSSDAFLSYEQYF. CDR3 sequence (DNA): TGTGCCAGCAGCTCCGACGCCTTTCTTTCCTACGAGCAGTACTTC. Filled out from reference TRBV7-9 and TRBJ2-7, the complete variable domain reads DTGVSQNPRHKITKRGQNVTFRCDPISEHNRLYWYRQTLGQGPEFLTYFQNEAQLEKSRLLSDRFSAERPKGSFSTLEIQRTEQGDSAMYLCASSSDAFLSYEQYFGPGTRLTVT.

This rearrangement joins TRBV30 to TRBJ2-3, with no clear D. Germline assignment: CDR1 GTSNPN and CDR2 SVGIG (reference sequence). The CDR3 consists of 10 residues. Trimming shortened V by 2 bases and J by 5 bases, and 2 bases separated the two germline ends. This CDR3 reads CAWSRDTQYF. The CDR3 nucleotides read TGTGCCTGGAGTAGAGATACGCAGTATTTT.

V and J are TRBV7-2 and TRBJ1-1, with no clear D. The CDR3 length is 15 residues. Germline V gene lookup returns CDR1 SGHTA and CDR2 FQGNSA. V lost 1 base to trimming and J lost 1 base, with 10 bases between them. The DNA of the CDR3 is TGTGCCAGCAGCTTAGAATTCGGTCAGAACACTGAAGCTTTCTTT. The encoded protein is CASSLEFGQNTEAFF.

The CDR3 nucleotides read TGTGCCAGCAGTTCCTACAACGAGCAGTACTTC. Protein: CASSSYNEQYF. The rearrangement uses TRBV28 and TRBJ2-7; D call uncertain. Germline V gene sequence: CDR1 MDHEN, CDR2 SYDVKM. The ends were cut back, 4 bases at V and 5 bases at J, with 6 bases in the middle. This CDR3 has 11 residues.

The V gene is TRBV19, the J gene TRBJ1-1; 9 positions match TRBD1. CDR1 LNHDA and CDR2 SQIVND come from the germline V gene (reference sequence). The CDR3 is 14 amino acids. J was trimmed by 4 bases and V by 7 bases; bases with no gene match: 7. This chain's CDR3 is CASIWGTGSTEAFF. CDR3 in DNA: TGTGCCAGTATCTGGGGGACAGGGAGCACTGAAGCTTTCTTT.

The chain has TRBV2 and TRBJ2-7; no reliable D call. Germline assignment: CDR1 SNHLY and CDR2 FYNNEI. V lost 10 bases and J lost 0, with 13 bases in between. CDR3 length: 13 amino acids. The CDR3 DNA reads TGTGCCATCCAGCAATTACTCTCCTACGAGCAGTACTTC. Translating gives CAIQQLLSYEQYF.